Below, 19 T cell receptor beta chains from the same sample are listed, as sequenced in a study of T cells in Graves' hyperthyroidism and ophthalmopathy. Using RNA transcripts as the source, TCR beta CDR3 regions were amplified. The HTBI primer set drove a first-round RT-PCR of the TCR CDR3. TCRdb called the multiplex PCR reads again in MiXCR, with one record for every CDR3 protein. The sample consists of a few hundred thousand distinct CDR3 sequences, around an eighth of them appearing once. The sequencing input was blood. These receptors all come from a woman under 30 with Graves' hyperthyroidism.

In its sample, this clonotype was seen many times. The gene calls are TRBV12-5 and TRBJ1-2; no clear D. Looked up from germline, CDR1 is LGHNT and CDR2 is FRNRAP. The V end was cut by 0 bases, the J end by 5 bases, with 13 bases between. This CDR3 has 15 amino acids. Written as DNA, the CDR3 is TGTGCTAGTGGTTTGGTATTCGGGCAGACTTATGGCTACACCTTC. Translating it yields CASGLVFGQTYGYTF.

This clonotype occurred many times. V is TRBV12-3 or TRBV12-4 and J is TRBJ2-5; 8 bases align to TRBD2. The CDR3 consists of 15 residues. With V trimmed by 5 bases and J by 5 bases, 10 bases remained unmatched. The CDR3 nucleotides are TGTGCCAGCAGTCGGTCGAGCGGGAGCGTTGAGACCCAGTACTTC. Translated, it gives CASSRSSGSVETQYF.

To note about this clonotype: This may be a read error, as it is one base from a much larger clone. The V gene is TRBV19, the J gene TRBJ2-2; D is possibly TRBD2 (5 bases). Germline CDR1 and CDR2: LNHDA and SQIVND (reference sequence). The CDR3 length is 15 residues. The V end was cut by 2 bases, the J end by 1 base, with 8 bases between. CDR3 region: CASSIQRQNTGELFF. For the CDR3, the DNA is TGTGCCAGTAGTATACAGCGGCAGAACACCGGGGAGCTGTTTTTT. Variable domain in full (rest from reference TRBV19 and TRBJ2-2): DGGITQSPKYLFRKEGQNVTLSCEQNLNHDAMYWYRQDPGQGLRLIYYSQIVNDFQKGDIAEGYSVSREKKESFPLTVTSAQKNPTAFYLCASSIQRQNTGELFFGEGSRLTVL.

Note on this clonotype: A much larger clone sits a single nucleotide away, making a read error possible. The rearrangement links TRBV11-3 to TRBJ2-1; TRBD2 aligns across 8 bases. From germline, CDR1 is SGHNT and CDR2 YENEEA. The CDR3 spans 15 residues. The DNA for the CDR3 is TGTGCCAGCAGCTTAGTAGCGGGAAGACACAATGAGCAGCTCTTC. Its protein is CASSLVAGRHNEQLF.

The table lists this clonotype with many counts. The chain employs TRBV24-1 and TRBJ2-7; D remains ambiguous. This CDR3 is built from 14 residues. V gave up 0 bases and J gave up 0 bases, with 5 bases separating them. Looked up from germline, CDR1 is KGHDR and CDR2 is SFDVKD. CDR3: CATSDLGSSYEQYF. The CDR3 coding sequence is TGTGCCACCAGTGATTTGGGCAGCTCCTACGAGCAGTACTTC.

This clonotype was detected ten times or more. The chain joins TRBV6-1 to TRBJ2-5; 8 bases fit TRBD2. Germline CDR1 MNHNS, CDR2 SASEGT. The ends lost 8 bases at V and 4 bases at J; junction bases unmatched: 12. The CDR3 sequence is 15 residues long. CDR3 nucleotides: TGTGCCAGCGTGATGGGAGCGGGAGCCTCAGAGACCCAGTACTTC. Amino acid sequence: CASVMGAGASETQYF.

There are many counts of this clonotype. V is TRBV3-1 and J is TRBJ2-1; 7 positions agree with TRBD2. Germline-derived CDR1 and CDR2 are LGHDT and YNNKEL (reference sequence). Trimming removed 3 bases from V and 6 bases from J; junction bases left unmatched: 2. This CDR3 has 13 amino acids. Written as DNA, the CDR3 is TGTGCCAGCAGCCATTCGGGGGGCAATGAGCAGTTCTTC. It specifies CASSHSGGNEQFF.

Many counts were recorded for this clonotype. This sequence joins TRBV2 and TRBJ1-5; 9 nucleotides agree with TRBD1. Germline values: CDR1 SNHLY, CDR2 FYNNEI. V dropped 1 base and J dropped 1; count of bases not matched to a gene: 5. The CDR3 runs 17 residues. CDR3 region: CASSEVGQGGSNQPQHF. CDR3 coding DNA: TGTGCCAGCAGTGAAGTGGGACAGGGAGGCAGCAATCAGCCCCAGCATTTT.

This clonotype has more than one count but fewer than ten. This rearrangement joins TRBV4-2 to TRBJ2-3, with TRBD2 identical over 14 bases. J lost 2 bases, V lost 2 bases, and 12 bases had no gene match. The CDR3 covers 20 residues. Germline V gene sequence: CDR1 LGHNA, CDR2 YNFKEQ. CDR3 nucleotides: TGTGCCAGCAGCCAACAGGGGACTAGCGGGAGTTTGTTGGACACAGATACGCAGTATTTT. It codes for CASSQQGTSGSLLDTDTQYF.

V is TRBV6-1 and J is TRBJ1-3; the match to TRBD1 covers 7 bases. Germline assignment: CDR1 MNHNS and CDR2 SASEGT. The junction had 1 base not matched to a gene; V was cut back by 2 bases and J by 0 bases. This CDR3 contains 15 residues. CDR3 sequence (DNA): TGTGCCAGCAGTGAAAGGGACAGCTCTGGAAACACCATATATTTT. Encoded protein: CASSERDSSGNTIYF.

This clonotype was recorded at least ten times. The rearrangement links TRBV7-3 to TRBJ1-2; D gene ambiguous. This CDR3 is 15 amino acids long. The germline gives CDR1 SGHTA, CDR2 FQGTGA. V lost 0 bases to trimming and J lost 5 bases, with 13 bases between them. CDR3 amino acids: CASSLTHQEPYGYTF. CDR3 in DNA: TGTGCCAGCAGCTTAACGCACCAGGAGCCATATGGCTACACCTTC.

There are a few counts of this clonotype. The V and J genes are TRBV30 and TRBJ2-1; 7 positions match TRBD1. Germline CDR1 GTSNPN, CDR2 SVGIG (reference sequence). Unmatched junction bases numbered 5, after V lost 0 bases and J lost 9 bases. CDR3 length: 13 residues. This chain's CDR3 is CAWSVQGPGEQFF. The CDR3 DNA reads as TGTGCCTGGAGTGTACAGGGGCCGGGTGAGCAGTTCTTC.

V gene TRBV20-1 combines with J gene TRBJ2-1; 12 bases fit TRBD2. J gave up 10 bases and V 6 bases, and 10 bases lay outside the gene matches. The CDR3 runs 14 residues. Germline V gene data show CDR1 as DFQATT and CDR2 as SNEGSKA (reference sequence). The CDR3 region is CSAGELAGGSEQFF. The CDR3 coding sequence is TGCAGTGCGGGGGAGCTAGCGGGAGGGTCGGAGCAGTTCTTC.

This clonotype has ten or more counts. The genes are TRBV6-1 and TRBJ1-5, with TRBD1 matching 7 bases. V lost 8 bases, J lost 2 bases, and 6 bases stayed unmatched. In germline, CDR1 is MNHNS, CDR2 SASEGT. The CDR3 has 14 amino acids. CDR3 sequence (DNA): TGTGCCAGCGGTCGAGGGGGCGGCAATCAGCCCCAGCATTTT. It codes for CASGRGGGNQPQHF.

As concerns this clonotype: It may be a read error: a sequence one base away is much more abundant. This chain joins TRBV6-1 and TRBJ2-5, with a tentative D call TRBD2 (6 bases). This CDR3 contains 14 residues. Per germline, CDR1 MNHNS and CDR2 SASEGT. The CDR3 region has the DNA TGTGCCAGCAGTGAAGGGTACGGGGGTGAGACCCAGTGCTTC. Residues: CASSEGYGGETQCF.

V usage is TRBV12-3 or TRBV12-4 and J usage is TRBJ1-4; D is unresolved. V was shortened by 3 bases and J by 6 bases, with 8 bases between the two germline ends. The CDR3 contains 13 residues. The CDR3 DNA reads as TGTGCCAGCAGTTTCTCAGGAGATGAAAAACTGTTTTTT. Translation gives CASSFSGDEKLFF.

This sequence joins TRBV19 and TRBJ2-3, with a possible D match to TRBD2 (5 bases). Germline loops: CDR1 LNHDA, CDR2 SQIVND (reference sequence). V was cut by 7 bases and J by 11 bases, with 19 bases left in between. The CDR3 length is 13 residues. The CDR3 is CASKGLASYMQYF. CDR3 DNA sequence: TGTGCCAGTAAAGGACTGGCCAGCTATATGCAGTATTTT.

This clonotype was picked up a small number of times. This could be a read error, since a much larger clone is one nucleotide away. This chain's CDR3 is CASGQVDYGYTF. DNA of the CDR3: TGTGCCAGCGGCCAAGTCGACTATGGCTACACCTTC. The V call is TRBV3-1, the J call TRBJ1-2, with D unclear. This CDR3 is built from 12 residues. Per germline, CDR1 LGHDT and CDR2 YNNKEL (reference sequence).

The sample holds many counts of this clonotype. V gene TRBV28 combines with J gene TRBJ1-5; D is ambiguous. The CDR3 contains 12 residues. Germline lookup yields CDR1 MDHEN and CDR2 SYDVKM. Trimming took off 9 bases at V and 2 bases at J, with 8 bases between the two ends. Written as DNA, the CDR3 is TGTGCCAGTAACTGGGGCAATCAGCCCCAGCATTTT. This gives the protein CASNWGNQPQHF.